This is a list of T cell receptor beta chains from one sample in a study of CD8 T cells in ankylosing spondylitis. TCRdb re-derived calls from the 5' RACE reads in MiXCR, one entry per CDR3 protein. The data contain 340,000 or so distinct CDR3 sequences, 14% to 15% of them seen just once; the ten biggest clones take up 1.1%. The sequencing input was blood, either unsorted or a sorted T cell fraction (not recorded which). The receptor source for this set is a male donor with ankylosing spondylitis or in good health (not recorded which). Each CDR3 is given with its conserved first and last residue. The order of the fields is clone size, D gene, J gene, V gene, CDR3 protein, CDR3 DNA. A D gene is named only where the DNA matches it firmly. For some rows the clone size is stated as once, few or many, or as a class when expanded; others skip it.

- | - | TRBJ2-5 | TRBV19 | CASSILWGSQETQYF | TGTGCCAGTAGTATACTGTGGGGATCCCAAGAGACCCAGTACTTC
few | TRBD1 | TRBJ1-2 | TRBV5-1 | CASSSTVPGQGFGGYTF | TGCGCCAGCAGCTCAACAGTCCCGGGACAGGGGTTCGGTGGCTACACCTTC
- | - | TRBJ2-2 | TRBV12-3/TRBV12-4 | CASSFQGNTGELFF | TGTGCCAGCAGTTTTCAGGGAAACACCGGGGAGCTGTTTTTT
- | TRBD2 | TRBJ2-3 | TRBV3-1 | CASSRGTSGGRLSSTDTQYF | TGTGCCAGCAGCCGGGGGACTAGCGGGGGGCGTCTATCCAGCACAGATACGCAGTATTTT
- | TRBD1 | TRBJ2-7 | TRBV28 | CASNRGHPKEQYF | TGTGCCAGCAACAGGGGACATCCAAAGGAGCAGTACTTC
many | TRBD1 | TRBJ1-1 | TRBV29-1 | CSVVRGAVNTEAFF | TGCAGCGTTGTCAGGGGGGCGGTCAACACTGAAGCTTTCTTT
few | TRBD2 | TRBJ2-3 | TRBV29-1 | CSSGLASDTQYF | TGCAGCTCGGGACTAGCTTCAGATACGCAGTATTTT
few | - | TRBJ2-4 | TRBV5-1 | CASSQTPNIQYF | TGCGCCAGCAGCCAGACCCCAAACATTCAGTACTTC
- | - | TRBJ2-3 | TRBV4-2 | CASSQYGATQYF | TGTGCCAGCAGCCAATACGGCGCTACGCAGTATTTT
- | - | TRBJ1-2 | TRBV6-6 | CASSYSQDGYTF | TGTGCCAGCAGTTACTCACAGGACGGCTACACCTTC
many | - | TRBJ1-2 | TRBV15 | CATSRDPEAGYTF | TGTGCCACCAGCAGAGATCCCGAGGCTGGCTACACCTTC
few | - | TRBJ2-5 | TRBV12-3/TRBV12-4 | CASSLATGETQYF | TGTGCCAGCAGTTTAGCCACAGGGGAGACCCAGTACTTC
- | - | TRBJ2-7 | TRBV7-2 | CASSVLGGEQYF | TGTGCCAGCAGCGTCCTGGGGGGCGAGCAGTACTTC
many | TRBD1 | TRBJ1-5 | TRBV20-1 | CSVTTGVNNQPQHF | TGCAGTGTTACGACAGGGGTAAACAATCAGCCCCAGCATTTT
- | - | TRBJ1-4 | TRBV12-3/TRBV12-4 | CASSSGLLNEKLFF | TGTGCCAGCAGTTCGGGCCTCCTTAATGAAAAACTGTTTTTT
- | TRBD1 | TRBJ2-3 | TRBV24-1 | CATSDRRQGVADTQYF | TGTGCCACCAGTGACCGCAGACAGGGTGTGGCAGATACGCAGTATTTT
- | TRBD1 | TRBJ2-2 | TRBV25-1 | CASMRQGDTGELFF | TGTGCCAGCATGAGACAGGGCGACACCGGGGAGCTGTTTTTT
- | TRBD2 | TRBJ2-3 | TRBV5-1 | CASSRTSGAVRDTQYF | TGCGCCAGCAGTCGGACTAGCGGGGCTGTACGAGATACGCAGTATTTT
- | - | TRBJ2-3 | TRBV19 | CASSTSWDTQYF | TGTGCCAGTAGTACTTCTTGGGATACGCAGTATTTT
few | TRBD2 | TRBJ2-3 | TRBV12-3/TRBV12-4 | CASRLSGGGPDTQYF | TGTGCCAGCAGACTTAGCGGGGGGGGCCCAGATACGCAGTATTTT
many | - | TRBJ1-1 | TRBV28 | CASSLTGSSTEAFF | TGTGCCAGCAGCTTAACAGGGTCGAGCACTGAAGCTTTCTTT
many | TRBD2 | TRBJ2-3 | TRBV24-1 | CATSDRTSGTDTQYF | TGTGCCACCAGTGATCGGACTAGCGGGACAGATACGCAGTATTTT
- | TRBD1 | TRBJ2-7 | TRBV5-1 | CASSLEGTALEQYF | TGCGCCAGCAGCTTGGAGGGGACAGCCCTCGAGCAGTACTTC
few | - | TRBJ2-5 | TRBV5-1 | CASSLQQETQYF | TGCGCCAGCAGCTTGCAGCAAGAGACCCAGTACTTC
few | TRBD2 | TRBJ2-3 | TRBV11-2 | CASSPRRDYRATDTQYF | TGTGCCAGCAGCCCCCGGAGGGACTATCGGGCCACAGATACGCAGTATTTT
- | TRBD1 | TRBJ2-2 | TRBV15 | CATGTDFGRELFF | TGTGCCACCGGGACAGACTTCGGCAGGGAGCTGTTTTTT
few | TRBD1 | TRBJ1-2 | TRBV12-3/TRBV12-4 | CASSLAGQLGGYTF | TGTGCCAGCAGCCTCGCGGGACAGCTAGGAGGCTACACCTTC
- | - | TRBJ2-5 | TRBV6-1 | CASSALGDTQYF | TGTGCCAGCAGTGCTTTGGGGGACACCCAGTACTTC
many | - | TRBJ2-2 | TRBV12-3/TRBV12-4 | CASSLGTGELFF | TGCGCCAGCAGCTTGGGCACCGGGGAGCTGTTTTTT
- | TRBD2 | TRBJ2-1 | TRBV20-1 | CSARALAGEGEQFF | TGCAGTGCTAGAGCCCTAGCGGGAGAGGGGGAGCAGTTCTTC
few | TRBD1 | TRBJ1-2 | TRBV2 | CASTSGDRTNYGYTF | TGTGCCAGCACATCCGGGGACAGAACCAACTATGGCTACACCTTC
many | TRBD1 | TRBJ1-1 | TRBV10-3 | CAIKPGQGNTEAFF | TGTGCCATCAAACCGGGACAGGGGAACACTGAAGCTTTCTTT
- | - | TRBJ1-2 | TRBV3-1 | CASSPDMDYGYTF | TGTGCCAGCAGCCCCGACATGGACTATGGCTACACCTTC
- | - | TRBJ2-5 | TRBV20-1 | CSARLALETQYF | TGCAGTGCTAGGCTAGCGTTGGAGACCCAGTACTTC
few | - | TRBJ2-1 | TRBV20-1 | CSAEGTLTYNEQFF | TGCAGTGCCGAGGGGACTCTCACCTACAATGAGCAGTTCTTC
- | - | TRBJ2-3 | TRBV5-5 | CASSVRPVGTDTQYF | TGTGCCAGCAGCGTCCGGCCGGTGGGCACAGATACGCAGTATTTT
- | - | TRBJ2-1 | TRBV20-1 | CSAREVTSYNEQFF | TGCAGTGCTAGAGAGGTCACTAGCTACAATGAGCAGTTCTTC
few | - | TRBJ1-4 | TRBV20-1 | CSARPGVGINEKLFF | TGCAGTGCTAGACCGGGGGTTGGAATTAACGAAAAACTGTTTTTT
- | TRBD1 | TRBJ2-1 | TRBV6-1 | CASSERDRGPGEQFF | TGTGCCAGCAGTGAACGTGACAGGGGGCCAGGTGAGCAGTTCTTC
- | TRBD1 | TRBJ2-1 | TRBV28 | CASRTLGGGQFF | TGTGCCAGCAGGACCTTAGGGGGCGGGCAGTTCTTC
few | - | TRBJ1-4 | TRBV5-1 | CASSLGVEGGKLFF | TGCGCCAGCAGCTTAGGGGTCGAGGGCGGAAAACTGTTTTTT
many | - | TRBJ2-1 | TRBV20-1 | CSASGGGWIENEQFF | TGCAGTGCTAGTGGCGGCGGTTGGATTGAGAATGAGCAGTTCTTC
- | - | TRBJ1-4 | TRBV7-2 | CASSLDRDATNEKLFF | TGTGCCAGCAGCTTAGACAGGGATGCAACTAATGAAAAACTGTTTTTT
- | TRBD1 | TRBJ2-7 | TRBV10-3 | CAIKGATGSSYEQYF | TGTGCCATCAAGGGTGCGACAGGGAGCTCCTACGAGCAGTACTTC
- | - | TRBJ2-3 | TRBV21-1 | CASSPARSFPTDTQYF | TGTGCCAGCAGCCCAGCAAGGTCTTTCCCCACAGATACGCAGTATTTT
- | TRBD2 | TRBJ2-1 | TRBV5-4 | CASSLGDYNNEQFF | TGTGCCAGCAGCTTAGGGGACTATAACAATGAGCAGTTCTTC
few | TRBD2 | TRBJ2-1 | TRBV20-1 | CSARKAGGEYNEQFF | TGCAGTGCTAGAAAGGCGGGGGGAGAATACAATGAGCAGTTCTTC
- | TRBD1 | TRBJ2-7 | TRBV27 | CATRTGGSYEQYF | TGTGCCACCCGGACAGGGGGATCCTACGAGCAGTACTTC
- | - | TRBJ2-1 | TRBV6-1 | CASMEDGYSYNEQFF | TGTGCCAGCATGGAGGACGGGTACTCCTACAATGAGCAGTTCTTC
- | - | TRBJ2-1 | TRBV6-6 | CASSYPQNNEQFF | TGTGCCAGCAGTTACCCCCAGAACAATGAGCAGTTCTTC
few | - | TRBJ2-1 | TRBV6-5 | CASSYGGMNHEQFF | TGTGCCAGCAGTTATGGGGGGATGAACCATGAGCAGTTCTTC
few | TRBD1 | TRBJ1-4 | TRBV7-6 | CASSSAGTGDEKLFF | TGTGCCAGCAGCTCAGCCGGGACAGGGGATGAAAAACTGTTTTTT
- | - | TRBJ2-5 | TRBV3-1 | CASSQLSWETQYF | TGTGCCAGCAGCCAGCTTAGCTGGGAGACCCAGTACTTC
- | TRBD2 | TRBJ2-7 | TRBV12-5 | CASGLPGRDEQYF | TGTGCTAGTGGTTTGCCAGGGAGGGACGAGCAGTACTTC
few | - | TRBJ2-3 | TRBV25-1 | CASSESDRLGGTDTQYF | TGTGCCAGCAGTGAATCCGACCGGTTAGGAGGCACAGATACGCAGTATTTT
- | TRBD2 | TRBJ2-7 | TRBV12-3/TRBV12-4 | CASSPSGGPEQYF | TGTGCCAGCAGTCCGTCGGGGGGGCCCGAGCAGTACTTC
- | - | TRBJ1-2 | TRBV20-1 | CSAGDLYGYTF | TGCAGTGCGGGGGACCTCTATGGCTACACCTTC
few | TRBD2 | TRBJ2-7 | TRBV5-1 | CASSSTSVSYEQYF | TGCGCCAGCAGCTCGACTAGCGTATCCTACGAGCAGTACTTC